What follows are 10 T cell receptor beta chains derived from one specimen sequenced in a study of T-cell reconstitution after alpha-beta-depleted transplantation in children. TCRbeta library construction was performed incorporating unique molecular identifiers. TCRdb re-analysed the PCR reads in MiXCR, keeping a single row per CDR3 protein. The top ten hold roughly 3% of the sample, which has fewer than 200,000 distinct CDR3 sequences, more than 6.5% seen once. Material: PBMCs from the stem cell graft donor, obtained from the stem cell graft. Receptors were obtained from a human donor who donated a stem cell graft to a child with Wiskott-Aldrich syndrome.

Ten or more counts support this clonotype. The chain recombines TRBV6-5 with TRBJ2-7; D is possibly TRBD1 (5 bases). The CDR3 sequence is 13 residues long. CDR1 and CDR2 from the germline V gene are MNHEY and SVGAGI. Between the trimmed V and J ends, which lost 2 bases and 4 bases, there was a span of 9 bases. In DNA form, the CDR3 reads TGTGCCAGCAGTTACGGGGCAGGGTACGAGCAGTACTTC. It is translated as CASSYGAGYEQYF.

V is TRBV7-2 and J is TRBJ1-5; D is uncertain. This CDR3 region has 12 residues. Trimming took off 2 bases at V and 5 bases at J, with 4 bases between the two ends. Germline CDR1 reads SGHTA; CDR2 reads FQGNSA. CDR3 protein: CASSLMDQPQHF. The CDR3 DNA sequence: TGTGCCAGCAGCTTAATGGATCAGCCCCAGCATTTT.

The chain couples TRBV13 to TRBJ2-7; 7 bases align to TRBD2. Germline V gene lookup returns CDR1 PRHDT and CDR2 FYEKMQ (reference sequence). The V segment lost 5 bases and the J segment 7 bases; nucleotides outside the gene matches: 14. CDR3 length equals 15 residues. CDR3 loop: CASSLPGLPAGEQYF. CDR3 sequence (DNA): TGTGCCAGCAGCCTACCGGGACTACCCGCAGGGGAGCAGTACTTC.

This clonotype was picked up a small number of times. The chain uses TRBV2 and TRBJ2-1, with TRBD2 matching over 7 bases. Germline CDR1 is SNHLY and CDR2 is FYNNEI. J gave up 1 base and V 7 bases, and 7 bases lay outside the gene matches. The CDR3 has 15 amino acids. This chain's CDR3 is CASKRLADSYNEQFF. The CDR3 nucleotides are TGTGCCAGCAAGCGGCTAGCGGATTCCTACAATGAGCAGTTCTTC. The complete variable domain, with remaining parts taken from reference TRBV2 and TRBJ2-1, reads EPEVTQTPSHQVTQMGQEVILRCVPISNHLYFYWYRQILGQKVEFLVSFYNNEISEKSEIFDDQFSVERPDGSNFTLKIRSTKLEDSAMYFCASKRLADSYNEQFFGPGTRLTVL.

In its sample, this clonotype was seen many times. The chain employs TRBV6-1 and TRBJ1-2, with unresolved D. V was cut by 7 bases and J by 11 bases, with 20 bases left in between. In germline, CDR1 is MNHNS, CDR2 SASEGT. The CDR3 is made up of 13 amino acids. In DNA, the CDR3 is TGTGCCAGCACCCCCTTTCCGGAAAAGCCTTACACCTTC. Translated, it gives CASTPFPEKPYTF.

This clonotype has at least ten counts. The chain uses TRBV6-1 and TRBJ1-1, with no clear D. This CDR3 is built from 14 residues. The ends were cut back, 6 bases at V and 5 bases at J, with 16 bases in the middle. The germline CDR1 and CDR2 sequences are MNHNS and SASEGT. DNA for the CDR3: TGTGCCAGCAGATTTCCTGACCCGTCAACTGAAGCTTTCTTT. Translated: CASRFPDPSTEAFF.

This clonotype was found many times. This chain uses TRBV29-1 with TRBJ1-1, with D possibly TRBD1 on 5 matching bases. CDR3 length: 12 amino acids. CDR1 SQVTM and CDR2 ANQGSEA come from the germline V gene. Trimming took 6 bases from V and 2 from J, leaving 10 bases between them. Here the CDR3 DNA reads TGCAGCGTAAACGGGGCCAACACTGAAGCTTTCTTT. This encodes CSVNGANTEAFF.

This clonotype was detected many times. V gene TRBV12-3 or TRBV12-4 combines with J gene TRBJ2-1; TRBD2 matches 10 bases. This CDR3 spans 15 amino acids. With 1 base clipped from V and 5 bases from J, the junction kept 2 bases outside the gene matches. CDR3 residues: CASSLGGTSDNEQFF. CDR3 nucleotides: TGTGCCAGCAGTTTAGGCGGGACTAGCGACAATGAGCAGTTCTTC.

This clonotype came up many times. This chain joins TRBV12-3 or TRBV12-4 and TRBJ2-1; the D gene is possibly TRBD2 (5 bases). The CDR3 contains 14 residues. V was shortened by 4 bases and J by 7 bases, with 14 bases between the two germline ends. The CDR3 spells CASSWVALRNEQFF. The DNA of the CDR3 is TGTGCCAGCAGTTGGGTAGCGCTGAGGAATGAGCAGTTCTTC.

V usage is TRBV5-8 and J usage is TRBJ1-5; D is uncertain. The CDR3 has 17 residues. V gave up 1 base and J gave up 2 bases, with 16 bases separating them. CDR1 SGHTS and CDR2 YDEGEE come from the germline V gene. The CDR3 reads CASSLFHTGIGNQPQHF. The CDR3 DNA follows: TGTGCCAGCAGCTTGTTTCATACGGGGATCGGCAATCAGCCCCAGCATTTT.